A selection of T cell receptor beta chains follows, all from one sample in a study of T cell responses to AZD1222 COVID-19 vaccine. Measured with immunoSEQ multiplex PCR; TCRdb has only the in-frame clones, and not every one. The sample lists roughly 77,000 clones, over 75% occurring once. This specimen was peripheral blood, taken on day 0 of MenACWY control vaccination. These receptors all come from an adult in good health. CDR3s include the opening cysteine and the closing phenylalanine or tryptophan. The D gene is left open where the match is weak. Where a row states a size, it is once, few, many or the class of an expanded clone; other rows omit it.

>-|TRBJ1-1|TRBV11-2|-
TGTGCCAGCAGCTTAGATCTTTGGGGACCGCCCGCCTTT
CASSLDLWGPPAF
>-|TRBJ2-5|TRBV3-1/TRBV3-2|TRBD1
TGTGCCAGCAGCCGCCCGGGACAGGGCACGACCCAGTACTTC
CASSRPGQGTTQYF
>-|TRBJ2-4|TRBV4-3|-
TGCGCCAGCAGCCAAACGAACAGGGTGAGGGGCGATATAGCCAAAAACATTCAGTACTTC
CASSQTNRVRGDIAKNIQYF
>-|TRBJ1-2|TRBV12-3/TRBV12-4|-
TGTGCCAGCAGGCGACAGGTTACACAAGGCTACACCTTC
CASRRQVTQGYTF
>-|TRBJ1-5|TRBV3-1/TRBV3-2|-
TGTGCCAGCAGCCGAGGAACTAGCAATCAGCCCCAGCATTTT
CASSRGTSNQPQHF
>-|TRBJ1-2|TRBV7-9|-
TGTGCCAGCAGCTTAGTGGCCATCTCAACCTATGGCTACACCTTC
CASSLVAISTYGYTF
>once|TRBJ1-1|TRBV7-7|TRBD1
TGTGCTAGCAGCTCCCGACAGGGCACTGAAGCTTTCTTT
CASSSRQGTEAFF
>-|TRBJ1-3|TRBV25-1|-
TGTGCCAGCAGTGAATATGGGGGATATAGCTCTGGAAACACCATATATTTT
CASSEYGGYSSGNTIYF
>-|TRBJ2-7|TRBV29-1|-
TGCAGCGTTCGGGGGTCCGAGCAGTACTTC
CSVRGSEQYF
>-|TRBJ2-2|TRBV5-1|TRBD1
TGCGCCAGCTCTATGGACAGGGGGCTAGGCACCGGGGAGCTGTTTTTT
CASSMDRGLGTGELFF
>-|TRBJ1-5|TRBV18|TRBD1
TGTGCCAGCTCAAACGACAGGGATCAGCCCCAGCATTTT
CASSNDRDQPQHF
>-|TRBJ2-1|TRBV9|-
TGTGCCAGCAGCGTAGGGGGATTAGAGAATGAGCAGTTCTTC
CASSVGGLENEQFF
>-|TRBJ2-3|TRBV30|TRBD2
TGTGCCTGGAGAAAGGAGCGGGGGGGCGATACGCAGTATTTT
CAWRKERGGDTQYF